This passage covers 29 T cell receptor beta chains from one sample sequenced in a study of monozygotic twins with inflammatory bowel disease. TCRdb reprocessed the 5' RACE reads and stores each CDR3 protein as one record, lacking DNA. The sample table includes around 380,000 distinct CDR3 sequences. Input material: blood. The source is a human donor with ulcerative colitis or Crohn's disease, or a healthy co-twin of an affected twin (not recorded which).

This rearrangement joins TRBV20-1 to TRBJ2-2; the TCRdb call, TRBD2, lacks DNA for checking. This CDR3 region has 17 residues. Germline CDR1 is DFQATT and CDR2 is SNEGSKA (reference sequence). The CDR3 sequence: CSARSPGGQLNTGELFF.

This chain uses TRBV30 with TRBJ2-1; TCRdb lists TRBD2, though no DNA is available to test this call. The CDR3 is 17 residues long. CDR1 and CDR2 from the germline V gene are GTSNPN and SVGIG (reference sequence). CDR3 amino acids: CAWSTTGTSGRYNEQFF.

The chain uses TRBV7-9 and TRBJ2-7. The germline CDR1 and CDR2 sequences are SEHNR and FQNEAQ (reference sequence). This CDR3 is built from 13 residues. The CDR3 protein is CASSFEIINEQYF.

The gene calls are TRBV12-3 or TRBV12-4 and TRBJ2-6. The CDR3 runs 14 residues. The CDR3 loop reads CASVLDSGANVLTF.

V and J are TRBV4-1 and TRBJ2-7; checking the TCRdb D call of TRBD2 is not possible without DNA. The CDR3 loop spans 17 amino acids. Germline CDR1 reads MGHRA; CDR2 reads YSYEKL. The CDR3 is CASSPHPTGTAIYEQYF.

The chain carries TRBV7-7 and TRBJ2-7. Germline V CDR1 and CDR2: SSHAT, FNYEAQ (reference sequence). CDR3 length: 14 amino acids. This chain's CDR3 is CASSPDSVGSEQYF. Looking up the rest from reference TRBV7-7 and TRBJ2-7 gives the full variable domain: GAGVSQSPRYKVTKRGQDVTLRCDPISSHATLYWYQQALGQGPEFLTYFNYEAQPDKSGLPSDRFSAERPEGSISTLTIQRTEQRDSAMYRCASSPDSVGSEQYFGPGTRLTVT.

CDR3 amino acids: CASSTDTEAFF. The V and J genes are TRBV7-9 and TRBJ1-1. Germline values: CDR1 SEHNR, CDR2 FQNEAQ (reference sequence). CDR3 length equals 11 residues. Supplemented by reference TRBV7-9 and TRBJ1-1, the full variable domain reads DTGVSQNPRHKITKRGQNVTFRCDPISEHNRLYWYRQTLGQGPEFLTYFQNEAQLEKSRLLSDRFSAERPKGSFSTLEIQRTEQGDSAMYLCASSTDTEAFFGQGTRLTVV.

The chain joins TRBV3-1 to TRBJ1-2. The CDR3 contains 14 residues. CDR1 and CDR2 from the germline V gene are LGHDT and YNNKEL (reference sequence). CDR3: CASSQGGISRGYTF.

This chain joins TRBV29-1 and TRBJ1-2; the D call of TRBD1 rests on TCRdb alone, since no DNA is present to check it. From germline, CDR1 is SQVTM and CDR2 ANQGSEA. The CDR3 is 17 amino acids. CDR3 sequence reads: CSVPHFTEDWTRYGYTF.

V usage is TRBV6-2 or TRBV6-3 and J usage is TRBJ2-1; TCRdb indicates TRBD1, and absent DNA this call remains unverified. There are 13 residues in the CDR3. Germline V CDR1 and CDR2: MNHEY, SVGEGT. The CDR3 reads CASSYLDSNEQFF.

J is TRBJ2-1 and V is TRBV7-6; TCRdb's D call, TRBD2, is unchecked because there is no DNA. Germline V lookup: CDR1 SGHVS, CDR2 FNYEAQ. CDR3 length: 16 residues. Here the CDR3 reads CASSLNWGGGANEQFF.

The chain recombines TRBV29-1 with TRBJ2-2; there is no DNA to check the TCRdb D call of TRBD2. Germline lookup yields CDR1 SQVTM and CDR2 ANQGSEA. The CDR3 has 16 residues. CDR3 amino acids: CSVGFRAGGPSGELFF.

This chain joins TRBV19 and TRBJ1-1; TCRdb outputs TRBD1, but without DNA this stays unchecked. CDR1 and CDR2 (germline): LNHDA, SQIVND (reference sequence). The CDR3 sequence is 14 residues long. The CDR3 is CASSAIGGAGEAFF. The entire variable domain, with the rest obtained from reference TRBV19 and TRBJ1-1, is as follows: DGGITQSPKYLFRKEGQNVTLSCEQNLNHDAMYWYRQDPGQGLRLIYYSQIVNDFQKGDIAEGYSVSREKKESFPLTVTSAQKNPTAFYLCASSAIGGAGEAFFGQGTRLTVV.

The genes are TRBV19 and TRBJ2-2. CDR3 size: 14 residues. Germline V gene data show CDR1 as LNHDA and CDR2 as SQIVND (reference sequence). The CDR3 sequence: CASSRLLNTGELFF.

The rearrangement uses TRBV4-1 and TRBJ2-5; the D gene TCRdb calls, TRBD1, cannot be checked with no DNA. The CDR3 consists of 14 residues. From germline, CDR1 is MGHRA and CDR2 YSYEKL. The CDR3 sequence: CASSQVAGDETQYF.

The chain carries TRBV7-2 and TRBJ1-3; as DNA is missing, the TRBD1 call by TCRdb cannot be tested. This CDR3 is 17 amino acids long. Per germline, CDR1 SGHTA and CDR2 FQGNSA. CDR3 sequence: CASSSGFVGPRGNTIYF.

This sequence joins TRBV7-2 and TRBJ2-7. From germline, CDR1 is SGHTA and CDR2 FQGNSA. This CDR3 has 11 residues. The CDR3: CASSLLNEQYF.

The chain combines TRBV9 with TRBJ1-6; TCRdb picks TRBD1, but there is no DNA to check that call. Germline values: CDR1 SGDLS, CDR2 YYNGEE. The length of the CDR3 is 16 residues. The CDR3 spells CASSLGPGVSNSPLHF. The entire variable domain, with the rest obtained from reference TRBV9 and TRBJ1-6, is as follows: DSGVTQTPKHLITATGQRVTLRCSPRSGDLSVYWYQQSLDQGLQFLIQYYNGEERAKGNILERFSAQQFPDLHSELNLSSLELGDSALYFCASSLGPGVSNSPLHFGNGTRLTVT.

The V gene is TRBV7-9, the J gene TRBJ1-2. CDR3 length: 14 amino acids. Germline CDR1 is SEHNR and CDR2 is FQNEAQ (reference sequence). The CDR3 is CASSFSTQADGYTF.

V usage is TRBV7-9 and J usage is TRBJ2-1; absent DNA, TCRdb's TRBD1 call cannot be checked. The CDR3 contains 17 residues. CDR1 and CDR2 (germline): SEHNR, FQNEAQ (reference sequence). CDR3 loop: CASSSTWGWGSYNEQFF.

The J gene is TRBJ1-1, the V gene TRBV10-3; TCRdb indicates TRBD1, and absent DNA this call remains unverified. Germline lookup yields CDR1 ENHRY and CDR2 SYGVKD. CDR3 length: 12 residues. This CDR3 reads CAISEYRGQAFF.

J is TRBJ2-3 and V is TRBV7-2; the TCRdb D gene call, TRBD2, has no DNA to confirm it. This CDR3 comprises 15 residues. Germline values: CDR1 SGHTA, CDR2 FQGNSA. The CDR3 reads CASGQSGGTTDTQYF.

The V gene is TRBV7-8, the J gene TRBJ1-5. The CDR3 is 14 residues long. The germline gives CDR1 SGHVS, CDR2 FQNEAQ. CDR3 sequence reads: CASSLGWEGQPQHF. Full variable domain (rest looked up from reference TRBV7-8 and TRBJ1-5): GAGVSQSPRYKVAKRGQDVALRCDPISGHVSLFWYQQALGQGPEFLTYFQNEAQLDKSGLPSDRFFAERPEGSVSTLKIQRTQQEDSAVYLCASSLGWEGQPQHFGDGTRLSIL.

The chain has TRBV20-1 and TRBJ2-3; as DNA is missing, the TRBD2 call by TCRdb cannot be tested. Per the germline V gene, CDR1 is DFQATT and CDR2 is SNEGSKA (reference sequence). The CDR3 runs to 17 residues. The CDR3 sequence: CSAEAGVGPGGSDTQYF.

The J gene is TRBJ1-6, the V gene TRBV27; TCRdb reports TRBD1, a call that lacks DNA to check it against. This CDR3 has 14 residues. The germline V gene encodes CDR1 MNHEY and CDR2 SMNVEV (reference sequence). The CDR3 here is CASRAQGWNSPLHF.

The chain employs TRBV20-1 and TRBJ2-1; TCRdb designates TRBD1, a call that cannot be tested without DNA. The CDR3 covers 15 residues. Germline V lookup: CDR1 DFQATT, CDR2 SNEGSKA (reference sequence). The CDR3 protein is CSASIPMRGGNEQFF.

V is TRBV15 and J is TRBJ1-3; TCRdb's D call, TRBD1, is unchecked because there is no DNA. This CDR3 contains 16 residues. Per germline, CDR1 LNHNV and CDR2 YYDKDF (reference sequence). The CDR3 region is CATSRRTGDAGNTIYF. The full variable domain, its missing parts supplied by reference TRBV15 and TRBJ1-3, is DAMVIQNPRYQVTQFGKPVTLSCSQTLNHNVMYWYQQKSSQAPKLLFHYYDKDFNNEADTPDNFQSRRPNTSFCFLDIRSPGLGDTAMYLCATSRRTGDAGNTIYFGEGSWLTVV.

The chain carries TRBV24-1 and TRBJ2-2; TCRdb calls TRBD1, which cannot be checked without DNA. Germline V lookup: CDR1 KGHDR, CDR2 SFDVKD. This CDR3 has 17 amino acids. The CDR3 loop reads CATSDLGTPAGTGELFF.

The chain couples TRBV14 to TRBJ2-1; without DNA, the TCRdb call of TRBD2 cannot be checked. From germline, CDR1 is SGHDN and CDR2 FVKESK. This CDR3 comprises 13 residues. The CDR3 here is CASSQAPRGEQFF.